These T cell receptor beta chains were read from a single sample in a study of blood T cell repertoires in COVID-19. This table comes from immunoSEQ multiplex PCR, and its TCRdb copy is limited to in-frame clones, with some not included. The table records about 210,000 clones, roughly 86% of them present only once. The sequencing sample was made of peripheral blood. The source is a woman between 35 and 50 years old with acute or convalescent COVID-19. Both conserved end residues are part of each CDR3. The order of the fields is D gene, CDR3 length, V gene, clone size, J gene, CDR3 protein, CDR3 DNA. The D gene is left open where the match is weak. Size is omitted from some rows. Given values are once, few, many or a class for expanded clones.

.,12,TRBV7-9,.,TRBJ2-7,CASSLAPYEQYF,TGTGCCAGCAGCTTAGCTCCATACGAGCAGTACTTC
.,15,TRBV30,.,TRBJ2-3,CAWSATGSSVDTQYF,TGTGCCTGGAGTGCAACAGGGAGTTCGGTAGATACGCAGTATTTT
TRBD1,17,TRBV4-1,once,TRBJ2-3,CASSQGGTGGFTDTQYF,TGCGCCAGCAGCCAAGGAGGAACAGGGGGCTTCACAGATACGCAGTATTTT
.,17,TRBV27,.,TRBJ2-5,CASTHPRDLTYQETQYF,TGTGCCAGCACTCACCCCCGGGACTTGACGTACCAAGAGACCCAGTACTTC
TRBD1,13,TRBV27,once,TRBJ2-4,CASSQGQLNIQYF,TGTGCCAGCAGCCAGGGACAGTTAAACATTCAGTACTTC
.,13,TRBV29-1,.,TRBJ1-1,CSVERRVNTEAFF,TGCAGCGTTGAGCGACGGGTGAACACTGAAGCTTTCTTT
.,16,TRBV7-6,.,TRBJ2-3,CASSLGLAGATDTQYF,TGTGCCAGCAGCTTAGGCCTCGCGGGGGCCACAGATACGCAGTATTTT
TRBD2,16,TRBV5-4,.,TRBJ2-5,CASSLVGLAEEETQYF,TGTGCCAGCAGCTTGGTTGGACTAGCGGAAGAAGAGACCCAGTACTTC
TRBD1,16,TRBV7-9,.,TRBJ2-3,CASSMNRGRLTDTQYF,TGTGCCAGCAGCATGAACAGGGGGCGACTCACAGATACGCAGTATTTT
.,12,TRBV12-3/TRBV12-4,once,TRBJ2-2,CASSLNTGELFF,TGTGCCAGCAGCCTAAACACCGGGGAGCTGTTTTTT
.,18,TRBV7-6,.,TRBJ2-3,CASSLEVSREYYADTQYF,TGTGCCAGCAGCTTAGAAGTGAGCCGCGAATACTACGCAGATACGCAGTATTTT
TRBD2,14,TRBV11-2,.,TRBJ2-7,CASSLSGSGYEQYF,TGTGCCAGCAGCCTTAGCGGGAGTGGGTACGAGCAGTACTTC
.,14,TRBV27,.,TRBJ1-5,CASGWGGYNQPQHF,TGTGCCAGCGGCTGGGGGGGATACAATCAGCCCCAGCATTTT
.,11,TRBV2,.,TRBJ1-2,CASREGYGYTF,TGTGCCAGCAGGGAGGGGTATGGCTACACCTTC
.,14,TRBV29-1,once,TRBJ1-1,CSVAFTGRGAEAFF,TGCAGCGTCGCCTTCACAGGGCGTGGGGCTGAAGCTTTCTTT
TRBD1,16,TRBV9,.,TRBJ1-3,CASSIGVDRVGNTIYF,TGTGCCAGCAGCATAGGTGTGGACAGGGTCGGAAACACCATATATTTT
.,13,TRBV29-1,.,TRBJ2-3,CSVVTVSTDTQYF,TGCAGCGTTGTGACAGTCAGCACAGATACGCAGTATTTT
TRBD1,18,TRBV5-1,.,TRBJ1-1,CASSLVWQGASSNTEAFF,TGCGCCAGCAGCTTGGTTTGGCAGGGGGCATCCTCGAACACTGAAGCTTTCTTT
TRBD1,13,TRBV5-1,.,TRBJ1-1,CASRLTGDTEAFF,TGCGCCAGCAGGCTGACAGGGGACACTGAAGCTTTCTTT
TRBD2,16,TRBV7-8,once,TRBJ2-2,CASSLAGGGTTGELFF,TGTGCCAGCAGCTTAGCCGGGGGAGGGACCACCGGGGAGCTGTTTTTT
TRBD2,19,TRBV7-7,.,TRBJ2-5,CASSLLAGTSGSLGETQYF,TGTGCCAGCAGCCTTCTTGCAGGGACTAGCGGGAGTCTGGGGGAGACCCAGTACTTC
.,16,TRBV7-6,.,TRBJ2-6,CASSLVAGTGANVLTF,TGTGCCAGCAGCTTAGTGGCAGGGACTGGGGCCAACGTCCTGACTTTC
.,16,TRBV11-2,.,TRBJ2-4,CASSSRGAQNKNIQYF,TGTGCCAGCAGCTCCCGGGGGGCGCAGAATAAAAACATTCAGTACTTC
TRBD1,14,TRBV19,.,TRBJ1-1,CASSTGTGGTEAFF,TGTGCCAGTAGTACCGGGACAGGGGGCACTGAAGCTTTCTTT
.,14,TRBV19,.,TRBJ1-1,CASSLQRLNTEAFF,TGTGCCAGTAGTCTTCAGCGGTTGAACACTGAAGCTTTCTTT
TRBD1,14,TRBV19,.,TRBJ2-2,CASSITGVTGELFF,TGTGCCAGTAGTATAACAGGGGTAACCGGGGAGCTGTTTTTT
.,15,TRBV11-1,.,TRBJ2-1,CASSRTKGSYNEQFF,TGTGCCAGCAGTCGAACGAAGGGGTCCTACAATGAGCAGTTCTTC
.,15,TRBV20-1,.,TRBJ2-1,CSASLGGVIYNEQFF,TGCAGTGCTAGTCTAGGGGGGGTCATCTACAATGAGCAGTTCTTC
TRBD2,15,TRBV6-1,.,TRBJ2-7,CASSEEERGVPEQYF,TGTGCCAGCAGTGAAGAGGAGCGGGGGGTTCCCGAGCAGTACTTC
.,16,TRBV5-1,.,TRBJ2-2,CASSPVRQANTGELFF,TGCGCCAGCAGCCCTGTGAGACAGGCGAACACCGGGGAGCTGTTTTTT
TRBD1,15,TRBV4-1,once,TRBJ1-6,CASSQGDRGNSPLHF,TGCGCCAGCAGCCAAGGGGACAGGGGGAATTCACCCCTCCACTTT
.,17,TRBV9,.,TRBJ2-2,CASSVATQGPNTGELFF,TGTGCCAGCAGCGTAGCTACGCAGGGCCCAAACACCGGGGAGCTGTTTTTT
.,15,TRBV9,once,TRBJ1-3,CASSVGRFSGNTIYF,TGTGCCAGCAGCGTCGGCAGGTTCTCTGGAAACACCATATATTTT
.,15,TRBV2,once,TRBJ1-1,CASSETPNRDTEAFF,TGTGCCAGCAGTGAAACCCCGAACAGGGACACTGAAGCTTTCTTT
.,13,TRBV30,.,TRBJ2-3,CAWVAARGDTQYF,TGTGCCTGGGTGGCGGCTCGAGGAGATACGCAGTATTTT
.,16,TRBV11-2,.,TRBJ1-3,CASSTDLVGSGNTIYF,TGTGCCAGCAGCACCGACCTAGTTGGCTCTGGAAACACCATATATTTT
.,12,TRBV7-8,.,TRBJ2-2,CASSSFSGELFF,TGTGCCAGCAGCTCCTTTAGCGGGGAGCTGTTTTTT
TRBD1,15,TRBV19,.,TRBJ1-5,CASRDRDRSNQPQHF,TGTGCCAGTAGGGACCGGGACAGGAGCAATCAGCCCCAGCATTTT
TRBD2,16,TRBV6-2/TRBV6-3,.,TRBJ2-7,CASSYSTSGSPYEQYF,TGTGCCAGCAGTTACTCGACTAGCGGGAGTCCGTACGAGCAGTACTTC
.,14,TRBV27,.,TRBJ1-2,CASSLVGAPYGYTF,TGTGCCAGCAGTCTGGTAGGGGCACCATATGGCTACACCTTC
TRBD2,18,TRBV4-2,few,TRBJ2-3,CASSQDTARAGGTDTQYF,TGTGCCAGCAGCCAAGATACCGCCCGGGCGGGAGGTACAGATACGCAGTATTTT
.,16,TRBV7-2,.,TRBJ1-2,CASSLSGGPSNYGYTF,TGTGCCAGCAGCTTATCAGGAGGGCCTTCTAACTATGGCTACACCTTC
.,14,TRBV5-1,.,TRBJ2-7,CASSLLGGLYEQYF,TGCGCCAGCAGCTTGTTGGGGGGGCTATACGAGCAGTACTTC
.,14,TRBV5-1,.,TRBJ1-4,CASSFTVPNEKLFF,TGCGCCAGCAGCTTCACAGTTCCTAATGAAAAACTGTTTTTT
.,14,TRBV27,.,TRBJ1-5,CASSPTGYNQPQHF,TGTGCCAGCAGCCCCACAGGGTACAATCAGCCCCAGCATTTT
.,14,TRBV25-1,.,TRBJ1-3,CASKVAFSGNTIYF,TGTGCCAGTAAAGTGGCCTTCTCTGGAAACACCATATATTTT
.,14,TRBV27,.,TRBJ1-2,CASSVNRLSYGYTF,TGTGCCAGCAGTGTGAACAGGCTAAGCTATGGCTACACCTTC
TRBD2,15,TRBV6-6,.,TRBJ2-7,CASSLSGVTSYEQYF,TGTGCCAGCAGCCTTAGCGGGGTTACCTCCTACGAGCAGTACTTC
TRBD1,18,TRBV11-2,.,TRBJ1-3,CASSPATPGQGTGNTIYF,TGTGCCAGCAGCCCAGCTACTCCGGGACAGGGAACCGGAAACACCATATATTTT
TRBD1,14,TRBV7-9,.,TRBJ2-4,CASSLDRGQDIQYF,TGTGCCAGCAGCTTAGACAGGGGGCAGGACATTCAGTACTTC
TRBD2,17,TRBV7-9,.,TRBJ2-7,CASSLALAGGPNDEQYF,TGTGCCAGCAGCTTAGCGCTAGCGGGAGGGCCGAATGACGAGCAGTACTTC
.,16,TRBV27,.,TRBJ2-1,CASRHPAGSSYNEQFF,TGTGCCAGCAGACACCCAGCGGGTTCCTCATACAATGAGCAGTTCTTC
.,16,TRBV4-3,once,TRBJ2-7,CASSQDSRASSYEQYF,TGCGCCAGCAGCCAAGATAGTCGCGCTAGCTCCTACGAGCAGTACTTC
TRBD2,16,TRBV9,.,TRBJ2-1,CASSVAGGTQYNEQFF,TGTGCCAGCAGCGTAGCGGGGGGGACACAATACAATGAGCAGTTCTTC
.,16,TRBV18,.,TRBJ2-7,CASSPKDTGNSYEQYF,TGTGCCAGCTCACCAAAAGATACAGGGAACTCCTACGAGCAGTACTTC